The 16 T cell receptor beta chains listed next were all sequenced from one sample in a study of read filtering for tumor transcriptome and immune sequencing. Molecular barcoded adaptors covering alpha/delta and beta/gamma chains were used on approximately 400 ng RNA. TCRdb processed the reads anew with MiXCR; each CDR3 protein has one entry. The sample includes 35,000 to 40,000 distinct CDR3 sequences, around 15% of them seen just once. The sequencing sample was made of a population of CD138-negative cells sorted from bone marrow. All receptors derive from a donor at least 40 years old with multiple myeloma.

This clonotype was picked up many times. The V and J genes are TRBV19 and TRBJ2-1, with 8 bases identical to TRBD2. From germline, CDR1 is LNHDA and CDR2 SQIVND (reference sequence). Trimming cost V 1 base and J 4 bases; bases outside gene matches: 6. The CDR3 loop spans 16 amino acids. The CDR3 DNA reads TGTGCCAGTAGTATAGGGAGCGGGAGTGGATACAATGAGCAGTTCTTC. Residues: CASSIGSGSGYNEQFF.

This clonotype was seen repeatedly, ten times or more. V is TRBV6-5 and J is TRBJ2-1; D might be TRBD1 or TRBD2, each matching 5 bases. V lost 6 bases and J 0 bases, leaving 21 bases between the germline ends. In germline, CDR1 is MNHEY, CDR2 SVGAGI. This CDR3 has 18 amino acids. The CDR3 is CASRNTHRRDVSYNEQFF. In nucleotides, the CDR3 is TGTGCCAGCAGAAATACCCATAGACGGGACGTCTCCTACAATGAGCAGTTCTTC.

This clonotype was recorded many times. The chain recombines TRBV7-3 with TRBJ2-3; TRBD1 might be the D (6 bases). The CDR3 runs to 14 residues. V was clipped by 5 bases and J by 1 base, with 10 bases between them. CDR1 is SGHTA, CDR2 FQGTGA, per germline. CDR3 DNA sequence: TGTGCCAGCAGCCTGAACAGGGGCACAGATACGCAGTATTTT. Residues: CASSLNRGTDTQYF.

This clonotype was seen ten or more times. The V gene is TRBV25-1, the J gene TRBJ2-3; D is unresolved. This CDR3 region has 18 residues. The V end was cut by 2 bases, the J end by 1 base, with 19 bases between. The germline V gene has CDR1 MGHDK and CDR2 SYGVNS. The CDR3 region has the DNA TGTGCCAGCAGTGAAACGGGTGCGGTTTCGGTGGGCACAGATACGCAGTATTTT. It codes for CASSETGAVSVGTDTQYF.

This clonotype has more than one count but fewer than ten. One base away lies a much larger clone, so this may be a sequencing read error. The chain has TRBV12-3 or TRBV12-4 and TRBJ2-1, with TRBD2 matching 8 bases. There are 13 residues in the CDR3. The CDR3 is CANSRGGDNGQFF. In DNA, the CDR3 is TGTGCCAACAGTCGGGGGGGAGACAATGGGCAGTTCTTC.

This clonotype was observed a few times. This chain connects TRBV7-9 to TRBJ2-1, with D possibly called TRBD1 or TRBD2 (5 bases each). The germline V gene encodes CDR1 SEHNR and CDR2 FQNEAQ (reference sequence). The V gene lost 5 bases and the J gene lost 8 bases, with 13 bases spanning the gap. The CDR3 loop spans 13 amino acids. In DNA, the CDR3 is TGTGCCAGCAGCGGAGAGGGGTATCATGAGCAGTTCTTC. The encoded protein is CASSGEGYHEQFF.

This clonotype was observed at least ten times. The V gene is TRBV7-9, the J gene TRBJ2-7; 8 nucleotides line up with TRBD2. The germline V gene encodes CDR1 SEHNR and CDR2 FQNEAQ (reference sequence). V lost 4 bases, J lost 2 bases, and 7 bases stayed unmatched. The CDR3 is 15 amino acids. CDR3 sequence (DNA): TGTGCCAGCAGCTCCGGGCGGGAGGTCGCCTACGAGCAGTACTTC. This sequence encodes CASSSGREVAYEQYF.

The table lists this clonotype with many counts. The CDR3 reads CASIPQGSGELFF. As DNA, the CDR3 is TGTGCCAGCATCCCACAGGGGTCCGGGGAGCTGTTTTTT. V and J are TRBV12-3 or TRBV12-4 and TRBJ2-2; 7 bases match TRBD1. After removal of 7 bases from V and 6 bases from J, the junction contained 5 bases not matched to a gene. This CDR3 is built from 13 residues.

On this clonotype itself: Being one base from a much bigger clone, this may be a read error. The rearrangement joins TRBV20-1 to TRBJ2-7; 8 bases fit TRBD2. The V and J ends lost 5 bases and 6 bases, in that order; junction bases with no gene match: 15. Germline lookup yields CDR1 DFQATT and CDR2 SNEGSKA (reference sequence). CDR3 size: 15 residues. The CDR3 DNA reads TGCAGTGCTTCCCGGTCTGGCGGGAGGCAAGGCGAGCAGTACTTC. Translated: CSASRSGGRQGEQYF.

In this sample, this clonotype turned up many times. The chain recombines TRBV6-6 with TRBJ1-5, with no clear D. The CDR3 totals 13 residues. The V and J ends lost 2 bases and 4 bases respectively, with 6 bases between them. The germline V gene encodes CDR1 MNHNY and CDR2 SVGAGI (reference sequence). CDR3 amino acids: CASSYGENQPQHF. The CDR3 DNA reads as TGTGCCAGCAGTTACGGGGAGAATCAGCCCCAGCATTTT.

This clonotype was picked up a small number of times. The chain employs TRBV20-1 and TRBJ1-3, with 10 positions matching TRBD1. Trimming removed 5 bases from V and 2 bases from J; junction bases left unmatched: 3. The germline CDR1 and CDR2 sequences are DFQATT and SNEGSKA (reference sequence). This CDR3 comprises 14 residues. CDR3 sequence reads: CSALDRGPGNTIYF. The CDR3 coding sequence is TGCAGTGCTCTAGACAGGGGGCCTGGAAACACCATATATTTT.

The table lists this clonotype with many counts. The genes are TRBV6-1 and TRBJ1-1; D gene unclear. The V end lost 3 bases, the J end lost 1 base, and 12 bases lay between the germline ends. Germline CDR1 reads MNHNS; CDR2 reads SASEGT. This CDR3 is 15 amino acids long. Here the CDR3 DNA reads TGTGCCAGCAGTGACTCTGGGTTGGGGAACACTGAAGCTTTCTTT. This encodes CASSDSGLGNTEAFF.

This clonotype was found many times. The V and J genes are TRBV20-1 and TRBJ2-2, with TRBD1 matching 8 bases. Trimming at V came to 6 bases and at J to 6 bases, leaving 9 bases not matched to a gene. Germline CDR1 DFQATT, CDR2 SNEGSKA (reference sequence). The CDR3 loop spans 14 amino acids. The CDR3 loop reads CSASGTGPPGELFF. CDR3 in DNA: TGCAGTGCCTCCGGGACAGGACCTCCCGGGGAGCTGTTTTTT.

Turning to this clonotype: Being one base from a much bigger clone, this may be a read error. The V call is TRBV20-1, the J call TRBJ2-4; 8 bases map to TRBD1. This CDR3 contains 11 residues. The germline V gene encodes CDR1 DFQATT and CDR2 SNEGSKA (reference sequence). V trimming: 5 bases; J trimming: 8 bases; junction bases outside the gene matches: 2. Here the CDR3 reads CSAQGADIQYF. In DNA form, the CDR3 reads TGCAGTGCTCAGGGGGCGGACATTCAGTACTTC.

This clonotype was seen ten or more times. V is TRBV20-1 and J is TRBJ1-1; 8 bases match TRBD1. Trimming took 4 bases from V and 0 from J; bases not matched to a gene: 10. This CDR3 contains 16 residues. Looked up from germline, CDR1 is DFQATT and CDR2 is SNEGSKA (reference sequence). The CDR3: CSATGQGGSLNTEAFF. Here the CDR3 DNA reads TGCAGTGCTACCGGACAGGGAGGGTCTCTGAACACTGAAGCTTTCTTT.

This clonotype was found a few times. The CDR3 DNA is TGCGCCAGCAGCTTGGCGGGGGCGGAGACCCAGTACTTC. It specifies CASSLAGAETQYF. The V and J genes are TRBV5-1 and TRBJ2-5; perhaps D is TRBD1 or TRBD2 (6 bases each). Germline V gene lookup returns CDR1 SGHRS and CDR2 YFSETQ. Trimming removed 0 bases from V and 5 bases from J, with 8 bases in between. This CDR3 is built from 13 residues. The full variable domain, with the rest looked up from reference TRBV5-1 and TRBJ2-5, is KAGVTQTPRYLIKTRGQQVTLSCSPISGHRSVSWYQQTPGQGLQFLFEYFSETQRNKGNFPGRFSGRQFSNSRSEMNVSTLELGDSALYLCASSLAGAETQYFGPGTRLLVL.